These 13 T cell receptor beta chains were sequenced from one sample in a study of T cells in Graves' hyperthyroidism and ophthalmopathy. RNA transcripts were the template for amplifying TCR beta CDR3 regions. An initial round of RT-PCR targeting the TCR CDR3 relied on the HTBI primer set. TCRdb itself ran the multiplex PCR reads through MiXCR, one entry per CDR3 protein. The data hold 530,000 or so distinct CDR3 sequences, with over 15% observed a single time. The sample taken for sequencing was blood. The receptors stem from a woman under 30 with Graves' ophthalmopathy.

Turning to this clonotype: A much larger clone lies a single base off, so this may be a read error. The gene calls are TRBV24-1 and TRBJ2-1; D possibly corresponds to TRBD2 (5 bases). The CDR3 is made up of 17 amino acids. The germline CDR1 and CDR2 sequences are KGHDR and SFDVKD. CDR3 amino acids: CATSDSASRSSYNEQLF. CDR3 DNA: TGTGCCACCAGTGATTCAGCTAGCCGTAGTAGCTACAATGAGCAGCTCTTC.

A note on this clonotype: A read error may be the cause here, since a much bigger clone is one base away. The V call is TRBV30, the J call TRBJ2-3; 8 nucleotides match TRBD1. The junction had 5 bases not matched to a gene; V was cut back by 4 bases and J by 8 bases. Per the germline V gene, CDR1 is GTSNPN and CDR2 is SVGIG (reference sequence). This CDR3 region has 12 residues. The CDR3 here is CAWTGGQGTQYF. The CDR3 coding sequence is TGTGCCTGGACAGGGGGCCAAGGTACGCAGTATTTT.

Many counts were recorded for this clonotype. The V gene is TRBV28, the J gene TRBJ2-7, with unresolved D. Per the germline V gene, CDR1 is MDHEN and CDR2 is SYDVKM. This CDR3 is 13 amino acids long. V dropped 3 bases and J dropped 0 bases, with 6 bases sitting between them. CDR3 protein: CASSFASSYEQYF. In nucleotides, the CDR3 is TGTGCCAGCAGTTTCGCCAGCTCCTACGAGCAGTACTTC.

V gene TRBV5-5 combines with J gene TRBJ2-5; no firm D call. Germline lookup yields CDR1 SGHKS and CDR2 YYEKEE (reference sequence). V dropped 4 bases and J dropped 2 bases, with 6 bases sitting between them. The CDR3 sequence is 12 residues long. CDR3 amino acids: CASSQTQETQYF. CDR3 coding DNA: TGTGCCAGCAGCCAAACACAAGAGACCCAGTACTTC.

This clonotype showed up just a few times. A much larger clone differs by one base, so this may be a read error. The CDR3 region is CASGGRGTDTQYF. As DNA, the CDR3 is TGTGCCAGCGGGGGCAGAGGCACAGATACGCAGTATTTT. The J gene is TRBJ2-3, the V gene TRBV2; D might be TRBD1 (6 bases). The CDR3 covers 13 residues. V was cut by 8 bases and J by 1 base, with 10 bases left in between. Germline CDR1 SNHLY, CDR2 FYNNEI. Complete variable domain (other parts from reference TRBV2 and TRBJ2-3): EPEVTQTPSHQVTQMGQEVILRCVPISNHLYFYWYRQILGQKVEFLVSFYNNEISEKSEIFDDQFSVERPDGSNFTLKIRSTKLEDSAMYFCASGGRGTDTQYFGPGTRLTVL.

This clonotype was seen a handful of times. The V gene is TRBV6-4, the J gene TRBJ2-3; tentatively, D is TRBD1 (5 bases). This CDR3 has 15 amino acids. From germline, CDR1 is MRHNA and CDR2 SNTAGT. V was cut by 3 bases and J by 2 bases, with 12 bases left in between. CDR3 sequence (DNA): TGTGCCAGCAGTGAATATGGCAGGGCCACAGATACGCAGTATTTT. This gives the protein CASSEYGRATDTQYF.

The sample holds a few counts of this clonotype. The rearrangement links TRBV18 to TRBJ2-7; 9 positions match TRBD2. Germline CDR1 and CDR2: KGHSH and LQKENI. V lost 2 bases, J lost 2 bases, and 7 bases stayed unmatched. The CDR3 has 16 residues. The CDR3 nucleotides read TGTGCCAGCTCACCAGGAGGGACTAGCCCCACCTACGAGCAGTACTTC. Protein sequence: CASSPGGTSPTYEQYF.

Many counts were recorded for this clonotype. J is TRBJ2-1 and V is TRBV6-1, with TRBD2 identical over 8 bases. CDR1 and CDR2 (germline): MNHNS, SASEGT. V shed 6 bases and J 6 bases; nucleotides not matched to a gene: 7. CDR3 length equals 14 residues. The DNA for the CDR3 is TGTGCCAGCAGCTCCGGGACTAGTATCAATGAGCAGTTCTTC. Translation: CASSSGTSINEQFF.

This clonotype has at least ten counts. The CDR3 protein is CASSPSRSGLETQYF. CDR3 nucleotides: TGTGCCAGCAGCCCCTCCCGATCGGGGTTGGAGACCCAGTACTTC. The chain links TRBV7-9 to TRBJ2-5; a weak D match, TRBD2 (5 bases). V lost 5 bases, J lost 5 bases, and 18 bases lay in between. The CDR3 consists of 15 residues. Per the germline V gene, CDR1 is SEHNR and CDR2 is FQNEAQ (reference sequence).

This clonotype was detected only a few times. The rearrangement links TRBV27 to TRBJ1-5; 7 nucleotides align to TRBD1. This CDR3 is 13 amino acids long. V shed 5 bases, J shed 4 bases, and the junction held 2 bases outside the gene matches. Germline-derived CDR1 and CDR2 are MNHEY and SMNVEV (reference sequence). CDR3 bases: TGTGCCAGCAGTCACAGGGGTAATCAGCCCCAGCATTTT. Translation: CASSHRGNQPQHF.

This clonotype was detected many times. V gene TRBV20-1 combines with J gene TRBJ2-2; D ambiguous. CDR1 and CDR2 from the germline V gene are DFQATT and SNEGSKA (reference sequence). This CDR3 contains 15 residues. V lost 0 bases to trimming and J lost 3 bases, with 11 bases between them. Here the CDR3 DNA reads TGCAGTGCTAGAGATTATAAACGGCACACCGGGGAGCTGTTTTTT. It translates to CSARDYKRHTGELFF.

The chain combines TRBV29-1 with TRBJ2-2; a possible D gene is TRBD2 (6 bases). CDR1 is SQVTM and CDR2 is ANQGSEA in the germline V gene. The CDR3 is 15 residues long. Trimming removed 1 base at V and 5 bases at J, with 14 bases between. This CDR3 reads CSVEGGGLGTGELFF. The CDR3 nucleotides are TGCAGCGTTGAAGGAGGAGGGTTGGGAACCGGGGAGCTGTTTTTT.

Comment on this clonotype: It may be a read error: a sequence one base away is much more abundant. V and J are TRBV5-8 and TRBJ1-1; TRBD1 agrees at 9 bases. The CDR3 sequence is 15 residues long. The germline CDR1 and CDR2 sequences are SGHTS and YDEGEE. V shed 4 bases, J shed 6 bases, and the junction held 10 bases outside the gene matches. DNA for the CDR3: TGTGCCAGCAGCCAAACAGGGGGCACTTACGCTGAAGCTTTCTTT. Amino acids: CASSQTGGTYAEAFF.